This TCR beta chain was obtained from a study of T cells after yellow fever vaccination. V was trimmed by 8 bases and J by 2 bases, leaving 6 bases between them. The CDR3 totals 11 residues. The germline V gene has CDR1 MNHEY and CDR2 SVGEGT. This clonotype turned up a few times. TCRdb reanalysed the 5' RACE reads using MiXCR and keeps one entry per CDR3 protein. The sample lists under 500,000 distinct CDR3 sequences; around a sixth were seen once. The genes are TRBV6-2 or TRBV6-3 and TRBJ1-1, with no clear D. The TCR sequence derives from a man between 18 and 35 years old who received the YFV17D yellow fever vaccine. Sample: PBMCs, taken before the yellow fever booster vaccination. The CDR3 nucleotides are TGTGCCAGCCAGGATAACACTGAAGCTTTCTTT. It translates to CASQDNTEAFF.